What follows are 28 T cell receptor beta chains derived from one specimen sequenced in a study of blood T cell repertoires in COVID-19 (dated by TCRdb to the early 2020s). Library preparation was by the immunoSEQ multiplex PCR assay. TCRdb obtained this table from immuneACCESS and retained in-frame rearrangements with V and J assigned. These tables miss some clones; where compared with another copy, unresolved V genes account for less than half of the shortfall, and the remainder is unexplained. The table for this sample lists 200,000 to 300,000 clones; approximately 85% of them were counted only once. In total, the top ten clones hold roughly 4.6% of the sample. The sequenced sample consisted of peripheral blood. The receptor set was obtained from a middle-aged man with COVID-19, enrolled during active disease.

The rearrangement joins TRBV19 to TRBJ2-2, with D tentatively TRBD1 (5 bases). Trimming took 4 bases from V and 1 from J, leaving 10 bases between them. CDR3 size: 15 residues. CDR1 and CDR2 (germline): LNHDA, SQIVND (reference sequence). CDR3 nucleotide sequence: TGTGCCAGTAGTAAGATTCAGGGGAACACCGGGGAGCTGTTTTTT. Amino acid sequence: CASSKIQGNTGELFF.

The table lists this clone with a count of one. The genes are TRBV7-9 and TRBJ1-3; D is uncertain. Germline CDR1 is SEHNR and CDR2 is FQNEAQ (reference sequence). V was cut by 5 bases and J by 3 bases, with 14 bases left in between. The CDR3 length is 15 residues. As DNA, the CDR3 is TGTGCCAGCAGCCCCCGGGCGGGGAATGGAAACACCATATATTTT. Amino acids: CASSPRAGNGNTIYF.

The CDR3 protein is CASSRKDGRGGKPTPLHF. CDR3 DNA: TGTGCCAGCAGCCGAAAGGACGGACGGGGTGGAAAACCCACACCCCTCCACTTT. The chain is built from TRBV6-6 and TRBJ1-6, with D unclear. Between the trimmed V and J ends, which lost 6 bases and 11 bases, there was a span of 29 bases. Germline CDR1 MNHNY, CDR2 SVGAGI (reference sequence). The CDR3 sequence is 18 residues long.

This sequence joins TRBV5-3 and TRBJ2-4; TRBD2 matches 10 bases. TRBV5-3 is flagged as an ORF with uncertain function. CDR3 size: 21 residues. V trimming: 0 bases; J trimming: 0 bases; junction bases outside the gene matches: 15. The CDR3 sequence: CARSLAFSGGPLYLAKNIQYF. The CDR3 DNA sequence: TGTGCCAGAAGCTTGGCCTTTAGCGGGGGGCCACTGTACCTAGCCAAAAACATTCAGTACTTC.

The CDR3 bases are TGTGCCAGCAGCTTCGCGGACAGCGCCAATTCACCCCTCCACTTT. The encoded protein is CASSFADSANSPLHF. The V gene is TRBV7-3, the J gene TRBJ1-6; D possibly corresponds to TRBD1 (6 bases). Germline V gives CDR1 SGHTA, CDR2 FQGTGA. V dropped 3 bases and J dropped 7 bases, with 13 bases sitting between them. This CDR3 is 15 amino acids long.

J is TRBJ1-5 and V is TRBV4-2; a possible D gene is TRBD1 (6 bases). Germline assignment: CDR1 LGHNA and CDR2 YNFKEQ. CDR3 length equals 15 residues. The V gene lost 1 base and the J gene lost 0 bases, with 7 bases spanning the gap. CDR3 in amino acids: CASSQGTVSNQPQHF. Here the CDR3 DNA reads TGTGCCAGCAGCCAAGGGACAGTTAGCAATCAGCCCCAGCATTTT.

The gene calls are TRBV5-4 and TRBJ2-5; D might be TRBD1 (6 bases). Trimming took off 2 bases at V and 5 bases at J, with 10 bases between the two ends. Germline CDR1 is SGHNT and CDR2 is YYREEE (reference sequence). This CDR3 region has 13 residues. This chain's CDR3 is CASSFGGRETQYF. The DNA for the CDR3 is TGTGCCAGCAGCTTTGGGGGCAGGGAGACCCAGTACTTC.

To note about this clone: Distinct nucleotide sequences in the sample also encode this CDR3. V gene TRBV4-3 combines with J gene TRBJ1-5; perhaps TRBD1 as D (5 bases). CDR3 length: 15 amino acids. Looked up from germline, CDR1 is LGHNA and CDR2 is YSLEER. V was shortened by 0 bases and J by 7 bases, with 13 bases between the two germline ends. CDR3 DNA: TGCGCCAGCAGCCAAGATGGGGGAGGAAGACAGCCCCAGCATTTT. Its translation is CASSQDGGGRQPQHF.

In regard to this clone: At one end the junction does not follow the germline gene, possibly because of a read error. V is TRBV7-7 and J is TRBJ2-1; 9 bases agree with TRBD1. CDR1 and CDR2 from the germline V gene are SSHAT and FNYEAQ (reference sequence). This CDR3 spans 14 amino acids. CDR3 sequence (DNA): TGTGCTAGCAGCGAGACAGGGGGGGGAGGTGAGCAGTTCTTC. Translation gives CASSETGGGGEQFF.

V and J are TRBV2 and TRBJ1-5; D is unresolved. The CDR3 length is 13 residues. V gave up 5 bases and J gave up 2 bases, with 7 bases separating them. Germline CDR1 is SNHLY and CDR2 is FYNNEI. CDR3 bases: TGTGCCAGCAGTATTATAGGCAATCAGCCCCAGCATTTT. Translated: CASSIIGNQPQHF.

V is TRBV5-1 and J is TRBJ1-5; unclear D gene. CDR3 length: 14 amino acids. Per germline, CDR1 SGHRS and CDR2 YFSETQ. V shed 4 bases and J shed 2 bases, with 10 bases lying between them. DNA for the CDR3: TGCGCCAGCAGCCCAATTTCAGGCAATCAGCCCCAGCATTTT. Protein product: CASSPISGNQPQHF.

This clone was detected only a few times. The chain recombines TRBV2 with TRBJ2-1; the D gene is possibly TRBD2 (6 bases). Germline V gene sequence: CDR1 SNHLY, CDR2 FYNNEI. The CDR3 runs to 11 residues. The V end lost 8 bases, the J end lost 14 bases, and 16 bases lay between the germline ends. CDR3 nucleotide sequence: TGTGCCAGCCTCGGCGGGATACTGGAGTTCTTC. This translates into CASLGGILEFF.

The gene calls are TRBV10-3 and TRBJ1-5; TRBD1 aligns across 8 bases. The CDR3 runs 14 residues. Germline CDR1 reads ENHRY; CDR2 reads SYGVKD. The trim removed 10 bases at V and 7 bases at J, leaving 12 bases unmatched. The chain's CDR3 is CATTPDRAEQPQHF. The DNA for the CDR3 is TGTGCCACCACGCCGGACAGGGCGGAGCAGCCCCAGCATTTT.

The chain couples TRBV3-1 (or the pseudogene TRBV3-2) to TRBJ1-4; no clear D gene. CDR1 LGHDT and CDR2 YNNKEL come from the germline V gene (reference sequence). V lost 1 base, J lost 8 bases, and 8 bases lay in between. The CDR3 has 13 amino acids. CDR3 coding DNA: TGTGCCAGCAGCCAAGGCCCAGTAGAAAAACTGTTTTTT. It yields the protein CASSQGPVEKLFF.

V is TRBV2 and J is TRBJ1-5, with a tentative D call TRBD1 (6 bases). V lost 7 bases to trimming and J lost 6 bases, with 16 bases between them. Germline V CDR1 and CDR2: SNHLY, FYNNEI. The CDR3 contains 14 residues. The CDR3: CASNSGQGPQPQHF. CDR3 DNA sequence: TGTGCCAGCAATTCGGGACAAGGTCCTCAGCCCCAGCATTTT.

This clone was counted only a few times. V gene TRBV5-4 combines with J gene TRBJ2-1, with 10 bases fitting TRBD2. The CDR3 is made up of 15 amino acids. The germline CDR1 and CDR2 sequences are SGHNT and YYREEE (reference sequence). The J segment lost 3 bases and the V segment lost 4 bases, leaving 4 bases of the junction unmatched. CDR3 in amino acids: CASSAGTSDYNEQFF. The DNA of the CDR3 is TGTGCCAGCAGCGCCGGGACTAGCGACTACAATGAGCAGTTCTTC.

The chain carries TRBV27 and TRBJ2-7; 8 bases line up with TRBD1. V gave up 5 bases and J gave up 7 bases; unmatched junction bases: 4. The germline CDR1 and CDR2 sequences are MNHEY and SMNVEV (reference sequence). The CDR3 is 12 amino acids. The CDR3 DNA sequence: TGTGCCAGCAGTCGGACAGGGTGGGAGCAGTACTTC. Encoded protein: CASSRTGWEQYF.

The chain links TRBV4-2 to TRBJ2-3; D is uncertain. The CDR3 length is 14 residues. Germline-derived CDR1 and CDR2 are LGHNA and YNFKEQ. Trimming removed 8 bases at V and 2 bases at J, with 14 bases between. For the CDR3, the DNA is TGTGCCAGCCGCCCTAGTCAAGTCACAGATACGCAGTATTTT. Protein sequence: CASRPSQVTDTQYF.

In the case of this clone: Other DNA sequences from this sample encode an identical CDR3 as well. The chain joins TRBV5-4 to TRBJ2-7; 11 bases are shared with TRBD1. The CDR3 covers 15 residues. Per germline, CDR1 SGHNT and CDR2 YYREEE (reference sequence). V shed 4 bases, J shed 2 bases, and the junction held 5 bases outside the gene matches. Here the CDR3 DNA reads TGTGCCAGCAGCACGGGACAGGGGGGCCCCTACGAGCAGTACTTC. This translates into CASSTGQGGPYEQYF.

The V gene is TRBV11-2, the J gene TRBJ2-7; 7 positions agree with TRBD2. Germline V gene data show CDR1 as SGHAT and CDR2 as FQNNGV. The CDR3 is made up of 15 amino acids. Trimming took 4 bases from V and 0 from J; bases not matched to a gene: 6. For the CDR3, the DNA is TGTGCCAGCAGCTCCGGACTAGACAGCTCCTACGAGCAGTACTTC. Its protein is CASSSGLDSSYEQYF.

The chain uses TRBV9 and TRBJ2-7; TRBD1 agrees at 12 bases. From germline, CDR1 is SGDLS and CDR2 YYNGEE. The V gene end was trimmed by 4 bases and the J gene end by 7 bases; junction bases not matched to a gene: 12. The CDR3 length is 16 residues. The CDR3 coding sequence is TGTGCCAGCAGCCCTCAAGGGGGACAGGGGGCGTCGGAGCAGTACTTC. It codes for CASSPQGGQGASEQYF.

This clone was detected once. The gene calls are TRBV6-5 and TRBJ1-2, with 7 positions matching TRBD1. J was trimmed by 8 bases and V by 0 bases; bases with no gene match: 3. The CDR3 is 13 residues long. Germline CDR1 reads MNHEY; CDR2 reads SVGAGI. The chain's CDR3 is CASSYSGGAGYTF. CDR3 nucleotides: TGTGCCAGCAGTTACTCAGGGGGCGCGGGCTACACCTTC.

The chain is built from TRBV28 and TRBJ1-4; TRBD1 is a possible D gene (5 bases). The CDR3 is 16 amino acids. Germline CDR1 and CDR2: MDHEN and SYDVKM. Trimming cost V 2 bases and J 0 bases, with 10 bases left between them. DNA of the CDR3: TGTGCCAGCAGTTTAAGGTCCAGGGCAACTAATGAAAAACTGTTTTTT. Translated, it gives CASSLRSRATNEKLFF.

The chain couples TRBV5-1 to TRBJ2-3, with 8 bases fitting TRBD2. The CDR3 covers 17 residues. Trimming took 0 bases from V and 6 from J; bases not matched to a gene: 12. CDR1 is SGHRS and CDR2 is YFSETQ in the germline V gene. CDR3 DNA: TGCGCCAGCAGCTTGGCCGGGGGCGGGGGGCCCCAGGATACGCAGTATTTT. Protein sequence: CASSLAGGGGPQDTQYF.

This clone was recorded only once. The rearrangement joins TRBV30 to TRBJ2-5, with 13 bases identical to TRBD2. Trimming cost V 2 bases and J 2 bases; bases outside gene matches: 11. Germline loops: CDR1 GTSNPN, CDR2 SVGIG (reference sequence). This CDR3 contains 18 residues. CDR3 residues: CAWSRGLAGVPNQETQYF. CDR3 sequence (DNA): TGTGCCTGGAGTCGAGGACTAGCGGGGGTCCCCAATCAAGAGACCCAGTACTTC.

This clone was recorded at least ten times. CDR3 nucleotide sequence: TGTGCCTGGAGTGTAAGTAGATCTAATGAGCAGTTCTTC. This sequence encodes CAWSVSRSNEQFF. The V gene is TRBV30, the J gene TRBJ2-1; unclear D gene. V was cut by 0 bases and J by 7 bases, with 10 bases left in between. This CDR3 has 13 amino acids. Germline values: CDR1 GTSNPN, CDR2 SVGIG (reference sequence).

The chain uses TRBV5-1 and TRBJ1-5; the D gene is possibly TRBD1 (6 bases). CDR1 and CDR2 (germline): SGHRS, YFSETQ. This CDR3 is built from 15 residues. V lost 0 bases to trimming and J lost 6 bases, with 13 bases between them. Here the CDR3 reads CASSLGDTRGQPQHF. In DNA form, the CDR3 reads TGCGCCAGCAGCTTGGGGGACACCAGGGGTCAGCCCCAGCATTTT.

This clone has a count of ten or more. The chain recombines TRBV3-1 (or the pseudogene TRBV3-2) with TRBJ2-1; 9 bases are a match to TRBD1. The germline gives CDR1 LGHDT, CDR2 YNNKEL (reference sequence). This CDR3 comprises 19 residues. V shed 0 bases and J 0 bases; nucleotides not matched to a gene: 9. The CDR3 DNA reads TGTGCCAGCAGCCAAGACCCCCCGGACAGGGGTAGCTCCTACAATGAGCAGTTCTTC. The encoded protein is CASSQDPPDRGSSYNEQFF.